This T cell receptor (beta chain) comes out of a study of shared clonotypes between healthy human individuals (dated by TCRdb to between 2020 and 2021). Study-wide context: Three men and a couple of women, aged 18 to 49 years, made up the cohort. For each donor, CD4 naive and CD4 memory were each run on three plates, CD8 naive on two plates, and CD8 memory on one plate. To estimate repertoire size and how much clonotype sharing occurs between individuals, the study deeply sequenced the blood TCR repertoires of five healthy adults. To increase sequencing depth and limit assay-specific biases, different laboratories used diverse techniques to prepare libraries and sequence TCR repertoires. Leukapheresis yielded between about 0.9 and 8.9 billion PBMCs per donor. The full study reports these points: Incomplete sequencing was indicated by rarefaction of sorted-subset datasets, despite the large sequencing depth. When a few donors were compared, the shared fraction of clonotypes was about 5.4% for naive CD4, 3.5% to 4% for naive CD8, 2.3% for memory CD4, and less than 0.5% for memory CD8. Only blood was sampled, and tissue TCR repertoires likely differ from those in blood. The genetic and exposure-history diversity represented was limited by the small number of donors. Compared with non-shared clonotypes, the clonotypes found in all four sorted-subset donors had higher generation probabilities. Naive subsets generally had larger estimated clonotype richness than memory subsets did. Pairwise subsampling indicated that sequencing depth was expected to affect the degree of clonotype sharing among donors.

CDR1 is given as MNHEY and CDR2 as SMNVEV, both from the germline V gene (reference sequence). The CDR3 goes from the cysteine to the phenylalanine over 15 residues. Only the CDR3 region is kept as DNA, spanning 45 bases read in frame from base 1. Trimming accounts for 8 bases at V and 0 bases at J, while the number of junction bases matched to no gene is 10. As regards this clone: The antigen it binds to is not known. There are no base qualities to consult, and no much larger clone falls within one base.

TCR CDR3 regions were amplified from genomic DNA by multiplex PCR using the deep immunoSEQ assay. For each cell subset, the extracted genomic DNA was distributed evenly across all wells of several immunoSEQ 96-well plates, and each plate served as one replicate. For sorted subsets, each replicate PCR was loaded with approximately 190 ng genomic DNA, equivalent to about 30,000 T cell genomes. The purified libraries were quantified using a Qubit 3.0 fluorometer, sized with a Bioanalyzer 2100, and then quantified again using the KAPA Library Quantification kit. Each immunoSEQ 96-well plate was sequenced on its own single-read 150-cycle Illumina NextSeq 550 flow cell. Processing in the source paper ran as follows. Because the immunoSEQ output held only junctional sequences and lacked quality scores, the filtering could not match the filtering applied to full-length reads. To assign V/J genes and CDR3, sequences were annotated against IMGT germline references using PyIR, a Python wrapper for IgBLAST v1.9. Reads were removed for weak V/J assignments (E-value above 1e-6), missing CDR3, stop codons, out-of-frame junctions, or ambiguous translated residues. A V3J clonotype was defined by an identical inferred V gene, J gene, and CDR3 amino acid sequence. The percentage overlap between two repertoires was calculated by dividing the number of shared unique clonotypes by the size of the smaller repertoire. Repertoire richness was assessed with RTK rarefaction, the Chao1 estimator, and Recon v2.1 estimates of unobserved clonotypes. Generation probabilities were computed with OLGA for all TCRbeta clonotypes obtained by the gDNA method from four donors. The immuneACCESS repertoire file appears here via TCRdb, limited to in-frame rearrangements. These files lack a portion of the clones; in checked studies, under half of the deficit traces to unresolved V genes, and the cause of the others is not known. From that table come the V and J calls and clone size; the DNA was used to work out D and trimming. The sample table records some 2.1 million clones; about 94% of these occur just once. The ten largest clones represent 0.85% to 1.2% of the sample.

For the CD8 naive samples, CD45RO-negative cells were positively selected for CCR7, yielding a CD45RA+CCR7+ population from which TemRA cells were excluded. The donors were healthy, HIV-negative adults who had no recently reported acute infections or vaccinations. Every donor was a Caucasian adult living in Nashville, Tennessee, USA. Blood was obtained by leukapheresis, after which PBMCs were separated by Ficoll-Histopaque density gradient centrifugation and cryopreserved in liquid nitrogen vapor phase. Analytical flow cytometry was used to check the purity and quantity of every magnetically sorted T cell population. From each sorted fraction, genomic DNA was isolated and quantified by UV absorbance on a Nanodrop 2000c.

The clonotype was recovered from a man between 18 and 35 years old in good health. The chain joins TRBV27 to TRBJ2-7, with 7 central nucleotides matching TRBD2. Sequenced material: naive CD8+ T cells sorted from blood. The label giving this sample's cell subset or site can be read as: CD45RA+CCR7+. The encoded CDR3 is CASGVGRGSSYEQYF. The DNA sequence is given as TGTGCCAGCGGGGTTGGGCGGGGGAGCTCCTACGAGCAGTACTTC.